Shown below are 9 T cell receptor beta chains from a single sample sequenced in a study of type 1 regulatory T cells. TCRdb ran MiXCR on the reads and lists one entry per CDR3 protein. The table records approximately 21,000 distinct CDR3 sequences, approximately 44% of them present only once. Which antigens these TCRs recognize remains unknown. The specimen was cultured T cells, either the whole culture or a sorted T cell fraction (not recorded which). These receptors were taken from a human donor in good health.

This clonotype was counted a single time. This chain links TRBV28 with TRBJ1-1, with unresolved D. The V end lost 11 bases, the J end lost 3 bases, and 13 bases lay between the germline ends. The CDR3 is 12 amino acids. Germline-derived CDR1 and CDR2 are MDHEN and SYDVKM. The CDR3 bases are TGTGCCGCCCTGGCTAGGTACACTGAAGCTTTCTTT. As protein: CAALARYTEAFF. The variable domain in full, with the rest retrieved from reference TRBV28 and TRBJ1-1, is DVKVTQSSRYLVKRTGEKVFLECVQDMDHENMFWYRQDPGLGLRLIYFSYDVKMKEKGDIPEGYSVSREKKERFSLILESASTNQTSMYLCAALARYTEAFFGQGTRLTVV.

The chain is built from TRBV7-9 and TRBJ2-3; D perhaps matches TRBD1 (6 bases). CDR3 length: 15 residues. Germline lookup yields CDR1 SEHNR and CDR2 FQNEAQ (reference sequence). V lost 1 base, J lost 3 bases, and 11 bases lay in between. The CDR3 DNA is TGTGCCAGCAGCTTAGTGGGCAGGGGTACAGATACGCAGTATTTT. Translating gives CASSLVGRGTDTQYF.

In its sample, this clonotype was seen a few times. V is TRBV5-1 and J is TRBJ2-5; D possibly uses TRBD1 or TRBD2 (5 bases each). CDR1 is SGHRS, CDR2 YFSETQ, per germline. The V end was cut by 0 bases, the J end by 1 base, with 13 bases between. CDR3 length: 16 amino acids. CDR3 in amino acids: CASSLGVGAIQETQYF. The CDR3 region has the DNA TGCGCCAGCAGCTTGGGGGTCGGGGCGATCCAAGAGACCCAGTACTTC. The entire variable domain, with the rest obtained from reference TRBV5-1 and TRBJ2-5, is as follows: KAGVTQTPRYLIKTRGQQVTLSCSPISGHRSVSWYQQTPGQGLQFLFEYFSETQRNKGNFPGRFSGRQFSNSRSEMNVSTLELGDSALYLCASSLGVGAIQETQYFGPGTRLLVL.

The chain recombines TRBV6-5 with TRBJ2-1; 8 nucleotides line up with TRBD2. CDR1 MNHEY and CDR2 SVGAGI come from the germline V gene. V shed 7 bases and J 8 bases; nucleotides not matched to a gene: 13. This CDR3 has 15 amino acids. The CDR3 DNA sequence: TGTGCCAGCACCGTGGGACTAGTCAGTATCGATGAGCAGTTCTTC. As protein: CASTVGLVSIDEQFF.

Only a few counts were recorded for this clonotype. CDR3 residues: CASSLGWGGDTQYF. The DNA of the CDR3 is TGTGCCAGCAGCTTAGGATGGGGCGGGGATACGCAGTATTTT. The V call is TRBV7-8, the J call TRBJ2-3; D may match TRBD1 or TRBD2 (5 bases each). This CDR3 region has 14 residues. Germline loops: CDR1 SGHVS, CDR2 FQNEAQ. V was pared by 1 base and J by 6 bases, with 11 bases between.

The J gene is TRBJ2-1, the V gene TRBV2; a weak D match, TRBD1 (6 bases). V was pared by 6 bases and J by 9 bases, with 9 bases between. Germline lookup yields CDR1 SNHLY and CDR2 FYNNEI. This CDR3 has 11 amino acids. As DNA, the CDR3 is TGTGCCAGCAGGCAGGGGATTGAGCAGTTCTTC. Translating it yields CASRQGIEQFF.

There are a few counts of this clonotype. The genes are TRBV6-2 or TRBV6-3 and TRBJ1-4; D gene uncertain. V lost 6 bases and J 0 bases, leaving 14 bases between the germline ends. Germline V gene lookup returns CDR1 MNHEY and CDR2 SVGEGT. This CDR3 has 16 residues. CDR3 protein: CASSGRRITTNEKLFF. In DNA, the CDR3 is TGTGCCAGCAGCGGTAGACGGATCACAACTAATGAAAAACTGTTTTTT.

The V call is TRBV18, the J call TRBJ2-1, with D unclear. This CDR3 has 13 amino acids. Trimming removed 2 bases from V and 6 bases from J, with 8 bases in between. Looked up from germline, CDR1 is KGHSH and CDR2 is LQKENI. The CDR3 is CASSPIRINEQFF. Here the CDR3 DNA reads TGTGCCAGCTCACCAATAAGAATCAATGAGCAGTTCTTC.

The rearrangement links TRBV2 to TRBJ2-1, with unresolved D. The CDR3 contains 11 residues. Germline values: CDR1 SNHLY, CDR2 FYNNEI. V lost 8 bases, J lost 3 bases, and 5 bases lay in between. The CDR3 loop is CASGGYNEQFF. As DNA, the CDR3 is TGTGCCAGCGGCGGCTACAATGAGCAGTTCTTC.